The following is a TCR beta chain sequence with its context. The data originate from a study of blood T cell repertoires in COVID-19. Produced via immunoSEQ multiplex PCR; TCRdb's table is partial and in-frame only. Of 15,000 to 20,000 clones in the sample, approximately 91% were seen once. V shed 8 bases, J shed 4 bases, and the junction held 12 bases outside the gene matches. Germline values: CDR1 SGHAT, CDR2 FQNNGV. The CDR3 covers 15 residues. The V and J genes are TRBV11-2 and TRBJ2-7; 9 nucleotides agree with TRBD2. Sequenced sample: peripheral blood. This sequence originates from a human donor in a cohort sampled during active COVID-19. CDR3 bases: TGTGCCAGCGGATCCACCCGCGGGGGGGCGTACGAGCAGTACTTC. Its translation: CASGSTRGGAYEQYF.